This T cell receptor beta chain was recorded in a study of blood T cells in healthy people across ages. Peripheral blood, about 9.3 milliliters per donor, was collected. Together with a sample-barcoded 5' primer, a J-beta primer mix was included in a second PCR lasting about 7 to 11 cycles. Each of the samples gave a minimum of 2.5 million paired-end reads that contained CDR3. Using its own MiXCR run on the 5' RACE reads, TCRdb lists one record per CDR3 protein. This table holds about 930,000 distinct CDR3 sequences, 25% to 30% found once. Germline-derived CDR1 and CDR2 are DFQATT and SNEGSKA (reference sequence). The CDR3 runs 16 residues. The ends lost 1 base at V and 4 bases at J; junction bases unmatched: 8. Another study also made use of these data, one on T cells of mothers and their children. That report adds: During the second PCR, the M1S primer introduced sample barcodes along with 2-4 random nucleotides.

The rearrangement uses TRBV20-1 and TRBJ1-2; 11 nucleotides line up with TRBD1. Sequenced input: blood. The receptor comes from a woman in her thirties or forties in good health. CDR3 DNA: TGCAGTGCTAGAGGACCGGGACAGGGGGGCGGCTATGGCTACACCTTC. This codes for CSARGPGQGGGYGYTF.